This T cell receptor (beta chain) came from a study of human T cells and chemical hapten exposure. Study information: Sensitization used 2% DPC on about 2 cm by about 2 cm upper inner arm skin.

Germline V gives CDR1 MNHNS, CDR2 SASEGT. Unmatched junction bases numbered 6, after V lost 6 bases and J lost 5 bases. The CDR3 consists of 13 residues. Stated time point: patch test 1, 2 weeks after DPC sensitization. The treatment here: therapeutic diphenylcyclopropenone sensitization with weekly scalp DPC. The authors extracted total RNA from unfractionated whole blood. One entry per CDR3 protein, called by TCRdb with MiXCR from the RACE reads. The data show 370,000 or so distinct CDR3 sequences, nearly 5% seen once. In its sample, this clonotype was seen many times. The sample was whole blood, taken in connection with sensitization to the hapten diphenylcyclopropenone (DPC). This sequence originates from a woman in her forties or fifties with alopecia areata. Some clones in this sample may be carry-over from other donors' samples. The chain carries TRBV6-1 and TRBJ1-1; 7 nucleotides line up with TRBD1. CDR3 nucleotides: TGTGCCAGCAGAGACAGGGCATGGACTGAAGCTTTCTTT. Amino acids: CASRDRAWTEAFF.